The rows below give T cell receptor beta chains drawn from one sample of a study of T cell responses to AZD1222 COVID-19 vaccine. The assay was immunoSEQ multiplex PCR, and TCRdb's table has in-frame clones only and misses some. This table holds around 130,000 clones, over 85% found once. This material consisted of peripheral blood, taken on day 0 of AZD1222 vaccination. These receptors all stem from an adult in good health. The CDR3 runs from the conserved cysteine through the conserved F or W. D genes are given only for firm matches. Size is omitted from some rows. Given values are once, few, many or a class for expanded clones.

j_gene	v_gene	len	d_gene	abundance	CDR3nt	CDR3aa
TRBJ2-6	TRBV6-1	17	NA	NA	TGTGCCAGCAGTGGGCTGACAGGTCCCTCTGGGGCCAACGTCCTGACTTTC	CASSGLTGPSGANVLTF
TRBJ1-1	TRBV13	13	NA	NA	TGTGCCAGCACCACCGTGTTAAGTACTGAAGCTTTCTTT	CASTTVLSTEAFF
TRBJ1-2	TRBV12-3/TRBV12-4	13	NA	NA	TGTGCCAGCACCCGGACGGGCACTAGTCGCTACACCTTC	CASTRTGTSRYTF
TRBJ2-1	TRBV2	16	NA	NA	TGTGCCAGCATACACGTGTTCGGTGGGGGTGACTATGAGCAGTTCTTC	CASIHVFGGGDYEQFF
TRBJ2-7	TRBV2	15	TRBD2	few	TGTGCCAGCTCCCCGGTGGGCCTAGCGGGTTACGAGCAGTACTTC	CASSPVGLAGYEQYF
TRBJ1-4	TRBV7-2	14	TRBD1	NA	TGTGCCAGCAGCCCGGGACAGGGCTATGAAAAACTGTTTTTT	CASSPGQGYEKLFF
TRBJ2-1	TRBV7-2	16	NA	few	TGTGCCAGCAGCCGGTCCTACCTATTCTCCTACAATGAGCAGTTCTTC	CASSRSYLFSYNEQFF
TRBJ1-2	TRBV7-2	15	NA	NA	TGTGCCAGCAGCCAGGGGCAGGCCGCTAACTATGGCTACACCTTC	CASSQGQAANYGYTF
TRBJ1-2	TRBV28	15	TRBD1	few	TGTGCCAGCAGTTTTGAGAGACAGGGGGCGGGTGGCTACACCTTC	CASSFERQGAGGYTF
TRBJ1-2	TRBV28	14	NA	NA	TGTGCCAGCAGTTTAACTCCAGCCACCTATGGCTACACCTTC	CASSLTPATYGYTF
TRBJ2-7	TRBV20-1	11	NA	once	TGCAGTGCTAGTGAGTCTCGCGAGCAGTACTTC	CSASESREQYF
TRBJ1-4	TRBV6-2/TRBV6-3	14	TRBD1	NA	TGTGCCAGCAGCCGCGGGACAGGGTATGAAAAACTGTTTTTT	CASSRGTGYEKLFF
TRBJ1-5	TRBV6-2/TRBV6-3	16	TRBD1	NA	TGTGCCAGCAGTCCAGTGCAGGGACAGGGCAATCAGCCCCAGCATTTT	CASSPVQGQGNQPQHF